Only a few counts were recorded for the clone carrying this T cell receptor beta chain. A junction boundary mismatches the germline segment, possibly from a read error. The data were taken from a study of PD-L1 blockade in urothelial cancer. The overall study: Males with urothelial cancer arising in the bladder constituted most of the 29 patients.

Germline V CDR1 and CDR2: SQVTM, ANQGSEA. The CDR3 has 13 residues. The method was immunoSEQ multiplex PCR; TCRdb's version includes in-frame clones alone and lacks a portion of them. This table has 50,000 to 70,000 clones, over 75% appearing once. Sample time point: pretreatment peripheral blood. The TCR originated in a man between 65 and 79 years old with urothelial cancer. This chain joins TRBV29-1 and TRBJ2-7, with D possibly being TRBD1 (6 bases). The starting material was PBMCs, obtained around atezolizumab (anti-PD-L1) treatment. CDR3 nucleotide sequence: TGCAGCGTTGCCCTCTCTCCGACAGGTGGGATGAACTTC. Protein product: CSVALSPTGGMNF.